This is a list of T cell receptor beta chains from one sample in a study of T cell repertoires in cytomegalovirus infection. TCRdb recomputed calls from the reads with MiXCR, one row per CDR3 protein. Of some 240,000 distinct CDR3 sequences listed, 15% to 20% are singletons. Sequenced material: CD8+ T cells from PBMCs. The source of these receptors is a human donor in good health (CMV status not recorded). Some clones in this sample may be carry-over from other donors' samples. Both conserved end residues are part of each CDR3. The order of the fields is J gene, V gene, clone size, D gene, CDR3 DNA, CDR3 protein. A D gene is named only where the DNA matches it firmly. Size is stated for part of the rows, as once, few or many counts, or as a class when the clone is expanded.

TRBJ2-3,TRBV20-1,.,TRBD2,TGCAGTGCTGGAACTAGCGGGGGCGTAGCAGATACGCAGTATTTT,CSAGTSGGVADTQYF
TRBJ2-5,TRBV4-1,few,.,TGCGCCAGCAGCTGGGGGCAGGACCAAGAGACCCAGTACTTC,CASSWGQDQETQYF
TRBJ1-2,TRBV27,many,.,TGTGCCAGCAGTCTTTCCGGCCAACGGGGGATAGGGTATGGCTACACCTTC,CASSLSGQRGIGYGYTF
TRBJ1-1,TRBV19,.,.,TGTGCCAGTAGTATAGATAACACTGAAGCTTTCTTT,CASSIDNTEAFF
TRBJ2-1,TRBV7-2,many,TRBD1,TGTGCCAGCAGCTTAGGAGAACAGGGGAGCTTGGACAATGAGCAGTTCTTC,CASSLGEQGSLDNEQFF
TRBJ1-1,TRBV20-1,.,.,TGCAGTGCTAATCTGGGGTACGCTTTCTTT,CSANLGYAFF
TRBJ1-2,TRBV6-5,.,.,TGTGCCAGCAGTTACTCATTCCCACTCTATGGCTACACCTTC,CASSYSFPLYGYTF
TRBJ2-2,TRBV20-1,many,.,TGCAGTGCTCCCAATTCCGGGGAGCTGTTTTTT,CSAPNSGELFF
TRBJ2-5,TRBV6-2/TRBV6-3,.,.,TGTGCCACCGTCTCGGACTACGGCTGGGAAGGAGAGACCCAGTACTTC,CATVSDYGWEGETQYF
TRBJ1-5,TRBV28,many,.,TGTGCCACCATCCGTCGGTCCGGCAATCAGCCCCAGCATTTT,CATIRRSGNQPQHF
TRBJ2-3,TRBV6-5,.,.,TGTGCCAGCAGTTACTATGAGGGGGAAGATACGCAGTATTTT,CASSYYEGEDTQYF